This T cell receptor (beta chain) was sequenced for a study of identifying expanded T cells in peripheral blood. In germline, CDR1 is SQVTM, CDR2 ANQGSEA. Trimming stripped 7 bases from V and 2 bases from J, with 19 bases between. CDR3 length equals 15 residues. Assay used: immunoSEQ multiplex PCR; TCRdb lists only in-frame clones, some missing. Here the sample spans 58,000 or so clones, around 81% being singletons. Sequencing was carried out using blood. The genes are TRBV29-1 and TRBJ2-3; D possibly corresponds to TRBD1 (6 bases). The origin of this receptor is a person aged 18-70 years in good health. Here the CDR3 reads CSAINREPSTDTQYF. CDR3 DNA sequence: TGCAGCGCCATCAACAGGGAACCCTCCACAGATACGCAGTATTTT.